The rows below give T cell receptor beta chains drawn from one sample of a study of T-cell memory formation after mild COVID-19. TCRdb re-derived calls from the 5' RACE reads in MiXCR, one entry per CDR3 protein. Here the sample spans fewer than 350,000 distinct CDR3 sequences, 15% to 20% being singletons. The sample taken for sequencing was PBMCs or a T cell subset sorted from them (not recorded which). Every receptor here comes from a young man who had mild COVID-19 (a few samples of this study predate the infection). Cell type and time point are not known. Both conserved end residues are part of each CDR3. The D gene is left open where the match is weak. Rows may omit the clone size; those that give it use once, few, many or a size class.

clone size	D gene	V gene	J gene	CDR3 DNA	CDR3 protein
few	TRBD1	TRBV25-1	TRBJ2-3	TGTGCCAGCAGTGAGCGGACAGGGCAGGGAGCGCAGTATTTT	CASSERTGQGAQYF
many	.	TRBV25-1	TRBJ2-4	TGTGCCAGCAGTGAGGGTAGGGGAGCCAAAAACATTCAGTACTTC	CASSEGRGAKNIQYF
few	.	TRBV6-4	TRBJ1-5	TGTGCCAGCAGTGACTCTTTGGTGTCTGCCAATCAGCCCCAGCATTTT	CASSDSLVSANQPQHF
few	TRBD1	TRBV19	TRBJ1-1	TGTGCCAGTAGTCGACAGGGGTTGCTTACTGAAGCTTTCTTT	CASSRQGLLTEAFF
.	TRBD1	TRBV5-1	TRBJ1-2	TGCGCCAGCACCTGGACAGGGGGTAACTATGGCTACACCTTC	CASTWTGGNYGYTF
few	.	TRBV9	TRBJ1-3	TGTGCCAGCAGCGCTTATTTCGGAAACACCATATATTTT	CASSAYFGNTIYF
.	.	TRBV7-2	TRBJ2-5	TGTGCCAGCAGAATACTAGGACAAGAGACCCAGTACTTC	CASRILGQETQYF
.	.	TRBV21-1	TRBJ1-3	TGTGCCAGCAGCAAAGCAGGGACAGGGCTTCTATATTTT	CASSKAGTGLLYF
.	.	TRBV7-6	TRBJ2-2	TGTGCCAGCAGCCCTTACAGGACGGGGAACACCGGGGAGCTGTTTTTT	CASSPYRTGNTGELFF
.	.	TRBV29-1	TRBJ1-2	TGCAGCGTTGAAGATCGGGGACCCTATGGCTACACCTTC	CSVEDRGPYGYTF
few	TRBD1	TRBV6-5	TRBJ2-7	TGTGCCAGCAGAAGATGGGGACAGGGGGCCTACGAGCAGTACTTC	CASRRWGQGAYEQYF
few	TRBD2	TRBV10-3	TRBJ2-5	TGTGCCATCAGTGGTGTAGCGGGGATAGGGGAGACCCAGTACTTC	CAISGVAGIGETQYF
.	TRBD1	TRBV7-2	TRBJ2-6	TGTGCCAGCAGCTTAGACAACCGGGACAGGGGGAGGTCCTCTGGGGCCAACGTCCTGACTTTC	CASSLDNRDRGRSSGANVLTF
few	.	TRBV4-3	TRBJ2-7	TGCGCCAGCAGCCATGAGACAGAGGGTTACGAGCAGTACTTC	CASSHETEGYEQYF
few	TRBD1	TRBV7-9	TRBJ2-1	TGTGCCAGCAGCTCTGGACAGGGGGCTTGGGATGAGCAGTTCTTC	CASSSGQGAWDEQFF
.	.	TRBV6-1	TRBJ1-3	TGTGCGGCGCGTAGATGGCACAGCTCTGGAAACACCATATATTTT	CAARRWHSSGNTIYF
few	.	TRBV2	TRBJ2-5	TGTGCCAGCAGATGGTTGGAGCAAGAGACCCAGTACTTC	CASRWLEQETQYF
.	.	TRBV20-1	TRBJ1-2	TGCAGTGCGCAGACAGCAACCTATGGCTACACCTTC	CSAQTATYGYTF
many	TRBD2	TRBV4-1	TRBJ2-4	TGCGCCAGCAGCCAAGGACTAGCGAGGGGTTCCGCCAAAAACATTCAGTACTTC	CASSQGLARGSAKNIQYF
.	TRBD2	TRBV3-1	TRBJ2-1	TGTGCCAGCAGCCAACCGGCTAGCGGGGGGAGGGGAAATGAGCAGTTCTTC	CASSQPASGGRGNEQFF
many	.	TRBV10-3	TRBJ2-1	TGTGCCATCAGTGAATTTTCTGAGCAGTTCTTC	CAISEFSEQFF
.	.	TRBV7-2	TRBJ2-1	TGTGCCAGCAGCTTAGTAATGGCAGACAATGAGCAGTTCTTC	CASSLVMADNEQFF
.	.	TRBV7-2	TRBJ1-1	TGTGCCAGCAGCTTAGCGTCCGGTAACACTGAAGCTTTCTTT	CASSLASGNTEAFF
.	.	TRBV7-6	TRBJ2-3	TGTGCCAGCAGCCACTGGTTAGATACGCAGTATTTT	CASSHWLDTQYF
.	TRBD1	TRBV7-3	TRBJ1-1	TGTGCCAGCAGCCCACAGGGGGCGATGAACACTGAAGCTTTCTTT	CASSPQGAMNTEAFF
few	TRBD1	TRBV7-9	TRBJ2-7	TGTGCCAGCAGCGCTCGACAGGGTGACGAGCAGTACTTC	CASSARQGDEQYF
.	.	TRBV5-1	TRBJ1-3	TGCGCCAGCAGCTTGGGATCCGGGGCTGGAAACACCATATATTTT	CASSLGSGAGNTIYF
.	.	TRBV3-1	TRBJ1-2	TGTGCCAGCAGCCTCCGCCAAGAGGGCTACACCTTC	CASSLRQEGYTF
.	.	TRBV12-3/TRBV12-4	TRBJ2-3	TGTGCCAGCAGTTTATGGTCAGCGGCGTCCACAGATACGCAGTATTTT	CASSLWSAASTDTQYF
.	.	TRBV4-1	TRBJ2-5	TGCGCCAGCAGCCAAGTACGGGCGCTCGGGGGGACCCAGTACTTC	CASSQVRALGGTQYF